This passage covers 27 T cell receptor beta chains from one sample sequenced in a study of T cells in Graves' hyperthyroidism and ophthalmopathy (dated by TCRdb to the late 2010s). The method behind the library was multiplex PCR. Instrument on record: Illumina HiSeq 2000. TCR beta CDR3 regions were amplified from RNA transcripts. A first-round RT-PCR of the TCR CDR3 used the HTBI primer set with the Qiagen OneStep RT-PCR kit. TCRdb trimmed the raw reads at Q25, called clones with MiXCR and kept productive beta chains. Under each unique CDR3 protein, matching rows form one entry showing the most common genes and DNA. The sample table records around 300,000 distinct CDR3 sequences; about an eighth of these occur just once. The ten biggest clones cover 30% to 40% of the sample. The specimen sequenced was blood. The receptors were gathered from a woman aged 40 to 50 with Graves' ophthalmopathy.

This clonotype was seen a few times. CDR3 nucleotide sequence: TGTGCCAGCCGCACCTCTAGCGGGAGGGCCCACGAGCAGTACTTC. This gives the protein CASRTSSGRAHEQYF. The V call is TRBV27, the J call TRBJ2-7, with 12 bases identical to TRBD2. Trimming removed 8 bases from V and 5 bases from J; junction bases left unmatched: 10. Per the germline V gene, CDR1 is MNHEY and CDR2 is SMNVEV (reference sequence). CDR3 length: 15 residues.

A remark on this clonotype: The junction departs from the called germline gene at one end, perhaps through a read error. V usage is TRBV7-7 and J usage is TRBJ2-5; D possibly corresponds to TRBD1 (5 bases). There are 15 residues in the CDR3. Germline values: CDR1 SSHAT, CDR2 FNYEAQ (reference sequence). CDR3 sequence: CASSLNQGLEETQYF. CDR3 bases: TGTGCTAGCAGCTTAAATCAGGGCTTGGAGGAGACCCAGTACTTC.

At least ten counts were recorded for this clonotype. CDR3 residues: CATSEGGGGTTDTQYF. For the CDR3, the DNA is TGTGCCACCAGTGAGGGCGGTGGCGGGACTACAGATACGCAGTATTTT. The chain joins TRBV24-1 to TRBJ2-3; a weak D match, TRBD2 (6 bases). Germline CDR1 KGHDR, CDR2 SFDVKD. V was cut by 4 bases and J by 3 bases, with 16 bases left in between. CDR3 length equals 16 residues.

This clonotype occurred once. This could be a read error, since a much larger clone is one nucleotide away. This CDR3 is missing its conserved last phenylalanine or tryptophan, likely due to a read error. Here the CDR3 reads CASSPGPRSREPQHL. DNA of the CDR3: TGTGCCAGCAGCCCGGGACCCAGGTCCAGGGAGCCCCAGCATCTT. V usage is TRBV9 and J usage is TRBJ1-5; tentative D call: TRBD1 (5 bases). The CDR3 runs to 15 residues. Per the germline V gene, CDR1 is SGDLS and CDR2 is YYNGEE. V was shortened by 4 bases and J by 8 bases, with 19 bases between the two germline ends.

With regard to this clonotype: This may be a read error: a much more frequent sequence differs by one nucleotide. The rearrangement uses TRBV30 and TRBJ1-1, with D tentatively TRBD1 (5 bases). The germline CDR1 and CDR2 sequences are GTSNPN and SVGIG (reference sequence). This CDR3 is 13 amino acids long. The CDR3 is CARSDGGNTEAFF. CDR3 DNA sequence: TGTGCCCGGAGTGACGGGGGGAACACTGAAGCTTTCTTT.

This clonotype has a handful of counts. The rearrangement uses TRBV5-1 and TRBJ2-2; possibly TRBD2 for D (5 bases). The CDR3 extends over 15 amino acids. The germline CDR1 and CDR2 sequences are SGHRS and YFSETQ. Trimming pared 2 bases from V and 8 bases from J, leaving 16 bases between. The CDR3 spells CASSFGLAMGGELFF. The CDR3 region has the DNA TGCGCCAGCAGCTTTGGGCTAGCCATGGGAGGGGAGCTGTTTTTT. Using reference TRBV5-1 and TRBJ2-2 for the parts outside the CDR3, the full variable domain is KAGVTQTPRYLIKTRGQQVTLSCSPISGHRSVSWYQQTPGQGLQFLFEYFSETQRNKGNFPGRFSGRQFSNSRSEMNVSTLELGDSALYLCASSFGLAMGGELFFGEGSRLTVL.

Here the CDR3 reads CASSLEVAGGRDEQFF. The CDR3 nucleotides read TGCGCCAGCAGCTTGGAGGTAGCGGGAGGTAGGGATGAGCAGTTCTTC. The chain employs TRBV5-1 and TRBJ2-1; 10 bases are a match to TRBD2. V trimming: 0 bases; J trimming: 8 bases; junction bases outside the gene matches: 8. CDR3 length equals 16 residues. The germline CDR1 and CDR2 sequences are SGHRS and YFSETQ.

This clonotype was seen a handful of times. This rearrangement joins TRBV29-1 to TRBJ1-2, with D perhaps TRBD1 (5 bases). Germline CDR1 and CDR2: SQVTM and ANQGSEA. V gave up 4 bases and J gave up 0 bases, with 12 bases separating them. The CDR3 length is 14 residues. DNA for the CDR3: TGCAGCGTTGTGGTGGGGGGGGCTAACTATGGCTACACCTTC. This encodes CSVVVGGANYGYTF.

As to this clonotype: A much larger clone sits a single nucleotide away, making a read error possible. The chain has TRBV13 and TRBJ1-6; unclear D gene. Germline lookup yields CDR1 PRHDT and CDR2 FYEKMQ (reference sequence). This CDR3 spans 12 amino acids. Deletions cut 8 bases from V and 9 bases from J, with 11 bases between. As DNA, the CDR3 is TGTGCCAGCTCACCTGGCGGTTCACCCCTCCACTTT. Amino acid sequence: CASSPGGSPLHF.

This clonotype appeared a few times. This sequence joins TRBV2 and TRBJ2-1; possible D gene TRBD2, 6 bases. Trimming stripped 7 bases from V and 5 bases from J, with 15 bases between. CDR1 SNHLY and CDR2 FYNNEI come from the germline V gene. The CDR3 length is 14 residues. The CDR3 DNA sequence: TGTGCCAGCAATGATCTAGCGCCCCACAATGAGCAGTTCTTC. Its protein product is CASNDLAPHNEQFF.

This clonotype was found a few times. This chain connects TRBV12-3 or TRBV12-4 to TRBJ2-6, with 7 bases matching TRBD2. The CDR3 contains 14 residues. V lost 1 base to trimming and J lost 12 bases; unmatched junction nucleotides: 6. CDR3 in DNA: TGTGCCAGCAGTTTAGTGGGGGGGACCGGCGTCCTGACTTTC. Translated, it gives CASSLVGGTGVLTF.

The chain employs TRBV4-2 and TRBJ1-6, with 7 bases matching TRBD1. Germline V gives CDR1 LGHNA, CDR2 YNFKEQ. There are 15 residues in the CDR3. The trim removed 5 bases at V and 8 bases at J, leaving 9 bases unmatched. CDR3 residues: CASSKWGQTDSPLHF. CDR3 in DNA: TGTGCCAGCAGCAAATGGGGACAGACAGATTCACCCCTCCACTTT.

The chain carries TRBV10-3 and TRBJ2-1; 11 bases align to TRBD1. Germline V gene lookup returns CDR1 ENHRY and CDR2 SYGVKD. V gave up 10 bases and J gave up 7 bases; unmatched junction bases: 12. The CDR3 runs to 15 residues. The CDR3 loop is CASEPGQGDWNEQFF. The CDR3 region has the DNA TGTGCCAGCGAACCGGGACAGGGGGATTGGAATGAGCAGTTCTTC.

Many counts were recorded for this clonotype. The DNA of the CDR3 is TGTGCCAGCAGTTTTAAGCAGCCCCAGCATTTT. Translated: CASSFKQPQHF. This chain joins TRBV28 and TRBJ1-5; D is ambiguous. CDR1 and CDR2 from the germline V gene are MDHEN and SYDVKM. Trimming shortened V by 3 bases and J by 7 bases, and 4 bases separated the two germline ends. The CDR3 has 11 residues.

The rearrangement links TRBV18 to TRBJ2-1; D unresolved. This CDR3 region has 16 residues. Trimming removed 3 bases at V and 5 bases at J, with 17 bases between. Germline V gene sequence: CDR1 KGHSH, CDR2 LQKENI. The CDR3: CASSPLSSHPDNEQFF. In DNA form, the CDR3 reads TGTGCCAGCTCACCCTTAAGTTCTCACCCTGACAATGAGCAGTTCTTC.

The sample holds many counts of this clonotype. This chain links TRBV2 with TRBJ1-5; 8 bases are a match to TRBD1. Germline CDR1 reads SNHLY; CDR2 reads FYNNEI. The V gene end was trimmed by 4 bases and the J gene end by 7 bases; junction bases not matched to a gene: 6. The CDR3 is made up of 14 amino acids. The CDR3 DNA follows: TGTGCCAGCAGTGGCGACAGGGGAGCCCAGCCCCAGCATTTT. As protein: CASSGDRGAQPQHF.

The sample holds many counts of this clonotype. The chain uses TRBV7-9 and TRBJ1-4; 7 bases align to TRBD1. J gave up 5 bases and V 5 bases, and 8 bases lay outside the gene matches. From germline, CDR1 is SEHNR and CDR2 FQNEAQ (reference sequence). The CDR3 is 15 residues long. CDR3 sequence reads: CASSQGGLENEKLFF. For the CDR3, the DNA is TGTGCCAGCAGCCAGGGGGGCCTGGAGAATGAAAAACTGTTTTTT.

This clonotype was counted many times. The chain carries TRBV28 and TRBJ2-4, with 8 bases aligning to TRBD1. The CDR3 contains 16 residues. V shed 4 bases and J 0 bases; nucleotides not matched to a gene: 5. Germline V CDR1 and CDR2: MDHEN, SYDVKM. CDR3 sequence (DNA): TGTGCCAGCAGTTCCCGGACAGGGCTAGCCAAAAACATTCAGTACTTC. Amino acid sequence: CASSSRTGLAKNIQYF.

In its sample, this clonotype was seen many times. J is TRBJ1-1 and V is TRBV12-5; 8 bases fit TRBD1. CDR3 length: 17 residues. V shed 2 bases and J 0 bases; nucleotides not matched to a gene: 8. Germline V gene data show CDR1 as LGHNT and CDR2 as FRNRAP. In nucleotides, the CDR3 is TGTGCTAGTGGTTTGAGCCAGGGGGCGTTCATGAACACTGAAGCTTTCTTT. Translating it yields CASGLSQGAFMNTEAFF.

This clonotype has a count of ten or more. This chain uses TRBV2 with TRBJ1-1, with unresolved D. The CDR3 is made up of 12 amino acids. Trimming removed 7 bases from V and 7 bases from J, with 13 bases in between. CDR1 is SNHLY, CDR2 FYNNEI, per germline. The CDR3 bases are TGTGCCAGCAACCCCATGCCCCTTGAAGCTTTCTTT. Protein product: CASNPMPLEAFF.

J is TRBJ2-7 and V is TRBV11-2; tentatively, D is TRBD1 or TRBD2 (5 bases each). Germline V gene sequence: CDR1 SGHAT, CDR2 FQNNGV. This CDR3 has 14 residues. V lost 5 bases to trimming and J lost 0 bases, with 11 bases between them. CDR3 sequence (DNA): TGTGCCAGCAGCCAAGATGGGGGCTCCTACGAGCAGTACTTC. Its translation is CASSQDGGSYEQYF. The whole variable domain, filled in from reference TRBV11-2 and TRBJ2-7, reads EAGVAQSPRYKIIEKRQSVAFWCNPISGHATLYWYQQILGQGPKLLIQFQNNGVVDDSQLPKDRFSAERLKGVDSTLKIQPAKLEDSAVYLCASSQDGGSYEQYFGPGTRLTVT.

This clonotype has more than one count but fewer than ten. The chain links TRBV20-1 to TRBJ1-6; no reliable D call. Trimming took off 2 bases at V and 0 bases at J, with 11 bases between the two ends. The CDR3 is 16 residues long. CDR1 DFQATT and CDR2 SNEGSKA come from the germline V gene (reference sequence). CDR3 protein: CSARMVRSSYNSPLHF. The CDR3 DNA reads TGCAGTGCTAGAATGGTCCGAAGCTCCTATAATTCACCCCTCCACTTT.

This clonotype was recorded at least ten times. CDR3 protein: CATSRGPGLGAYEQYF. CDR3 in DNA: TGTGCCACCAGCAGAGGACCAGGTCTGGGGGCCTACGAGCAGTACTTC. The chain carries TRBV15 and TRBJ2-7; D possibly uses TRBD1 or TRBD2 (5 bases each). V was pared by 1 base and J by 2 bases, with 15 bases between. Per germline, CDR1 LNHNV and CDR2 YYDKDF (reference sequence). This CDR3 is 16 amino acids long.

This clonotype was recorded at least ten times. V usage is TRBV7-9 and J usage is TRBJ1-1; no clear D gene. The CDR3 covers 14 residues. V lost 6 bases, J lost 0 bases, and 11 bases lay in between. Germline CDR1 reads SEHNR; CDR2 reads FQNEAQ (reference sequence). The CDR3 sequence: CASRPDLLNTEAFF. The CDR3 region has the DNA TGTGCCAGCAGGCCAGACCTATTGAACACTGAAGCTTTCTTT.

This clonotype was observed at least ten times. The gene calls are TRBV27 and TRBJ2-5, with 11 bases matching TRBD2. Germline CDR1 MNHEY, CDR2 SMNVEV (reference sequence). The CDR3 runs to 16 residues. Trimming took 5 bases from V and 1 from J; bases not matched to a gene: 6. CDR3 loop: CASSRLAGQTQETQYF. The CDR3 DNA sequence: TGTGCCAGCAGTCGACTAGCGGGACAAACCCAAGAGACCCAGTACTTC.

The rearrangement joins TRBV5-5 to TRBJ1-1, with 10 bases lining up with TRBD1. With 2 bases clipped from V and 5 bases from J, the junction kept 9 bases outside the gene matches. The CDR3 covers 16 residues. CDR1 and CDR2 from the germline V gene are SGHKS and YYEKEE (reference sequence). Here the CDR3 DNA reads TGTGCCAGCAGCTTAGATCCCGGGACAGGGGTTACTGAAGCTTTCTTT. It specifies CASSLDPGTGVTEAFF.

This clonotype appeared a few times. A much larger clone sits a single nucleotide away, making a read error possible. The chain employs TRBV2 and TRBJ1-1, with unresolved D. The CDR3 spans 14 residues. Per germline, CDR1 SNHLY and CDR2 FYNNEI. For the CDR3, the DNA is TGTGTCAGCAGTGCTTTAGGGTATGGCACTGAAGCTTTCTTT. Encoded protein: CVSSALGYGTEAFF.